The rows below give T cell receptor beta chains drawn from one sample of a study of OX40 agonist ivuxolimab in advanced cancers. Clones were read by immunoSEQ multiplex PCR, and TCRdb kept only the in-frame ones, dropping some. The profile shows approximately 57,000 clones, 65% to 85% of them singletons. The sample was CD4+ or CD8+ T cells sorted from blood, taken in a trial of the OX40 agonist ivuxolimab. These receptors were taken from an adult with an advanced solid tumor such as melanoma, head and neck, liver or kidney cancer. Each CDR3 is given with its conserved first and last residue. The order of the fields is CDR3 protein, CDR3 DNA, J gene, V gene, D gene, clone size, CDR3 length. A D gene is named only where the DNA matches it firmly. Not all rows give a size; the values are once, few, many and, for expanded clones, a class.

CASREGLAGYNEQFF | TGTGCCAGCAGGGAGGGCCTAGCGGGTTACAATGAGCAGTTCTTC | TRBJ2-1 | TRBV6-5 | TRBD2 | - | 15
CASSLDGGRGEQYF | TGCGCCAGCAGCTTGGATGGGGGAAGGGGGGAGCAGTACTTC | TRBJ2-7 | TRBV5-1 | - | - | 14
CASSSNQNQPQHF | TGTGCCAGCAGCTCCAACCAGAATCAGCCCCAGCATTTT | TRBJ1-5 | TRBV11-2 | - | - | 13
CAWSLFRGYEQYF | TGTGCCTGGAGTCTTTTTCGGGGCTACGAGCAGTACTTC | TRBJ2-7 | TRBV30 | - | - | 13
CASGQGLSNYGYTF | TGCGCCAGTGGACAGGGACTTTCTAACTATGGCTACACCTTC | TRBJ1-2 | TRBV5-1 | TRBD1 | - | 14
CASSWSGPLETQYF | TGCGCCAGCAGCTGGTCAGGCCCTTTAGAGACCCAGTACTTC | TRBJ2-5 | TRBV5-1 | - | - | 14
CAISRAGEETQYF | TGTGCCATCAGTCGAGCGGGAGAGGAGACCCAGTACTTC | TRBJ2-5 | TRBV10-3 | TRBD2 | many | 13
CASSGTAGGLKSDTIYF | TGCGCCAGCAGCGGGACAGCCGGGGGCCTTAAATCGGACACCATATATTTT | TRBJ1-3 | TRBV5-1 | TRBD1 | - | 17
CASSATHSNQPQHF | TGTGCCAGCAGCGCGACACATAGCAATCAGCCCCAGCATTTT | TRBJ1-5 | TRBV11-3 | - | - | 14
CASSLFQRSSYEQYF | TGTGCCAGCAGCTTGTTCCAGCGAAGCTCCTACGAGCAGTACTTC | TRBJ2-7 | TRBV5-6 | - | once | 15
CASSSATGTEQYF | TGTGCCAGCAGTTCCGCGACAGGGACCGAGCAGTACTTC | TRBJ2-7 | TRBV2 | TRBD1 | - | 13
CASTPRPRHGGYTF | TGTGCCAGTACCCCCCGCCCCCGGCACGGGGGCTACACCTTC | TRBJ1-2 | TRBV19 | - | - | 14
CASSYSRATNTGELFF | TGTGCCAGCAGTTACTCGAGAGCGACTAACACCGGGGAGCTGTTTTTT | TRBJ2-2 | TRBV6-6 | - | - | 16
CASSPTGTYYEQYF | TGTGCCAGCAGCCCCACGGGAACCTACTACGAGCAGTACTTC | TRBJ2-7 | TRBV11-1 | - | - | 14
CATGDSNYGYTF | TGTGCCACCGGGGACAGCAACTATGGCTACACCTTC | TRBJ1-2 | TRBV28 | TRBD1 | - | 12
CAWSVLGQTGELFF | TGTGCCTGGAGTGTATTAGGGCAAACCGGGGAGCTGTTTTTT | TRBJ2-2 | TRBV30 | - | - | 14
CASSVRRRDEQFF | TGTGCCAGCAGTGTACGACGGCGGGATGAGCAGTTCTTC | TRBJ2-1 | TRBV7-2 | - | - | 13
CAISVRNQPQHF | TGTGCCATTAGCGTGCGCAATCAGCCCCAGCATTTT | TRBJ1-5 | TRBV6-6 | - | - | 12
CASSFFSQDYEQYF | TGTGCCAGCAGCTTTTTCTCTCAGGACTACGAGCAGTACTTC | TRBJ2-7 | TRBV11-2 | - | - | 14
CSCGRTDNEQFF | TGCAGCTGTGGTCGGACGGATAATGAGCAGTTCTTC | TRBJ2-1 | TRBV29-1 | - | - | 12
CASSIRRGGTTDTQYF | TGTGCCAGTAGTATCCGGCGTGGGGGCACCACAGATACGCAGTATTTT | TRBJ2-3 | TRBV19 | - | - | 16
CASSGGYEGDTQYF | TGTGCCAGCAGTGGAGGGTATGAAGGAGATACGCAGTATTTT | TRBJ2-3 | TRBV2 | - | - | 14
CASSRGFTGEQYF | TGCGCCAGCAGTCGAGGGTTCACCGGCGAGCAGTACTTC | TRBJ2-7 | TRBV5-1 | - | - | 13
CASSPDRVNTEAFF | TGTGCCAGCTCACCAGACAGAGTTAACACTGAAGCTTTCTTT | TRBJ1-1 | TRBV18 | - | - | 14
CASSLAPANEQFF | TGCGCCAGCAGCTTGGCTCCCGCAAATGAGCAGTTCTTC | TRBJ2-1 | TRBV5-1 | - | - | 13
CASRRRRGNQPQHF | TGTGCCAGCAGGAGACGCAGGGGCAATCAGCCCCAGCATTTT | TRBJ1-5 | TRBV6-5 | - | once | 14
CSVDPGIYGYTF | TGCAGCGTTGACCCCGGAATTTATGGCTACACCTTC | TRBJ1-2 | TRBV29-1 | - | - | 12
CASSYRLNQPQHF | TGTGCCAGCAGTTACCGTCTTAATCAGCCCCAGCATTTT | TRBJ1-5 | TRBV6-5 | - | once | 13
CASSPQGSTGELFF | TGTGCCAGCTCACCACAGGGCAGCACCGGGGAGCTGTTTTTT | TRBJ2-2 | TRBV18 | - | few | 14
CASTWAATGYNEQFF | TGTGCCAGCACCTGGGCCGCGACAGGGTACAATGAGCAGTTCTTC | TRBJ2-1 | TRBV6-5 | TRBD1 | - | 15
CASGPGTLQETQYF | TGTGCTAGTGGTCCTGGGACACTACAAGAGACCCAGTACTTC | TRBJ2-5 | TRBV12-5 | - | - | 14
CASSLEGQGNYEQYF | TGCGCCAGCAGCTTGGAGGGACAGGGCAACTACGAGCAGTACTTC | TRBJ2-7 | TRBV5-1 | TRBD1 | - | 15